This TCR beta chain was identified during a study of lymphopenia after photon versus proton radiotherapy. Study-level points and caveats: After lymphocyte nadir, photon-treated repertoires showed oligoclonal expansion, especially CD8+ Temra.

The repertoire was sequenced with immunoSEQ multiplex PCR; TCRdb's copy has only in-frame clones and lacks some. The data show around 53,000 clones, approximately 82% seen once. As to this clone: As yet, its antigen is unknown.

This TCR derives from a man in his fifties or sixties with gastric cancer. The sequenced sample was peripheral blood, obtained from a patient treated with photon-based radiotherapy.

Here the CDR3 reads CASSPGYEQYF. The CDR3 bases are TGCGCCAGCAGCCCCGGCTACGAGCAGTACTTC. This chain connects TRBV5-1 to TRBJ2-7; D remains unclear. V shed 4 bases and J shed 3 bases, with 5 bases lying between them. This CDR3 region has 11 residues. Germline V gene lookup returns CDR1 SGHRS and CDR2 YFSETQ.